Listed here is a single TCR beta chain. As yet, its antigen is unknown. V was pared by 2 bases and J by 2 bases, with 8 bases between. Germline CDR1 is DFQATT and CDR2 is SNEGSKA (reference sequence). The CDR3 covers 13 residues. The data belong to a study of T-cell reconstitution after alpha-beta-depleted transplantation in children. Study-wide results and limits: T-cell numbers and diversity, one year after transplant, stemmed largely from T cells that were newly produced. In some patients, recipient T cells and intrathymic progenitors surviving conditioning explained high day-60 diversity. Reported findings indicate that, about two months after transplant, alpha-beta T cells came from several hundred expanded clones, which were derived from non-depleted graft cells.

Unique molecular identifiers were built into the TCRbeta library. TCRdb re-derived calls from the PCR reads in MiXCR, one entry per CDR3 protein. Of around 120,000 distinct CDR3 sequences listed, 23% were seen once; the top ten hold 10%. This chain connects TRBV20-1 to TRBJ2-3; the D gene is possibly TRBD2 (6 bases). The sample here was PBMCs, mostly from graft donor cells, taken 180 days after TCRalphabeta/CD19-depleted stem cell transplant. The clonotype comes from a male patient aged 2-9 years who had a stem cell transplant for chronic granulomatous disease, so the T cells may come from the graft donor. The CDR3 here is CSARRGITDTQYF. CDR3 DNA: TGCAGTGCTAGACGGGGGATCACAGATACGCAGTATTTT.